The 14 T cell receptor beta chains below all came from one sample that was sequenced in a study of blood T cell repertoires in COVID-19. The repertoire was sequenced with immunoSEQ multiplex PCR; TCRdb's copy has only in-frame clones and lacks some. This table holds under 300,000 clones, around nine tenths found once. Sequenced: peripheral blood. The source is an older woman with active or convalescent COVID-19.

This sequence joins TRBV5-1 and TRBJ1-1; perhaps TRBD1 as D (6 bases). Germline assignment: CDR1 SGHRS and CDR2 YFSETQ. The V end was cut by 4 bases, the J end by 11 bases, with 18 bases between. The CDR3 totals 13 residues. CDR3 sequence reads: CASSPGQGWIAFF. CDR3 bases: TGCGCCAGCAGCCCGGGGCAGGGGTGGATTGCTTTCTTT.

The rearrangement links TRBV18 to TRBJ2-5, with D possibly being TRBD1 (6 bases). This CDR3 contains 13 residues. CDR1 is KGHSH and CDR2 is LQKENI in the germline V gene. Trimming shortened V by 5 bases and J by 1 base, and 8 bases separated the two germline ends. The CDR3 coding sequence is TGTGCCAGCTCAAAACAGGGCCAAGAGACCCAGTACTTC. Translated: CASSKQGQETQYF. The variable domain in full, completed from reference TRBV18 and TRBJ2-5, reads NAGVMQNPRHLVRRRGQEARLRCSPMKGHSHVYWYRQLPEEGLKFMVYLQKENIIDESGMPKERFSAEFPKEGPSILRIQQVVRGDSAAYFCASSKQGQETQYFGPGTRLLVL.

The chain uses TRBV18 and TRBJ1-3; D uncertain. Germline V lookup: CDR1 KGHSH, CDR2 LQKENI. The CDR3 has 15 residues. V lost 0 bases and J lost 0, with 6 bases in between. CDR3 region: CASSPPHSSGNTIYF. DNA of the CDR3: TGTGCCAGCTCACCACCCCACAGCTCTGGAAACACCATATATTTT.

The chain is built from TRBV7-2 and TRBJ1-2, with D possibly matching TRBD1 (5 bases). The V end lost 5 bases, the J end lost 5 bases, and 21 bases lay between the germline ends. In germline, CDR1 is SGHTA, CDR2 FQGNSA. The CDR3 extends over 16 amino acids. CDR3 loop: CASSIQPGGVTYGYTF. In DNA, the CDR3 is TGTGCCAGCAGCATTCAACCGGGGGGGGTTACTTATGGCTACACCTTC.

Here the CDR3 reads CASSSRENGLNSPLHF. The CDR3, as DNA: TGTGCCAGTAGTAGCAGGGAAAATGGTCTCAATTCACCCCTCCACTTT. The chain uses TRBV19 and TRBJ1-6, with TRBD1 as a possible D gene (5 bases). CDR1 and CDR2 (germline): LNHDA, SQIVND (reference sequence). Trimming removed 4 bases from V and 7 bases from J, with 17 bases in between. The CDR3 runs to 16 residues.

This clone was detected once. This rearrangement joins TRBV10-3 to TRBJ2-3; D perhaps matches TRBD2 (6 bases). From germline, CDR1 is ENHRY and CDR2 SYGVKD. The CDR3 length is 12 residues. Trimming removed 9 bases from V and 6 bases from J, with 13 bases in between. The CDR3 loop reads CAMSAGRDTQYF. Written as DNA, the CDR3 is TGTGCCATGTCAGCAGGGAGGGATACGCAGTATTTT.

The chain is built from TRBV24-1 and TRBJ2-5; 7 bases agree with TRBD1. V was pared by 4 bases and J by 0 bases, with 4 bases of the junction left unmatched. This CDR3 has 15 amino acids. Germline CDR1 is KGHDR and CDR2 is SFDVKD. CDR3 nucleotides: TGTGCCACCAGTGAGCTGACAGGGTACCAAGAGACCCAGTACTTC. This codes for CATSELTGYQETQYF.

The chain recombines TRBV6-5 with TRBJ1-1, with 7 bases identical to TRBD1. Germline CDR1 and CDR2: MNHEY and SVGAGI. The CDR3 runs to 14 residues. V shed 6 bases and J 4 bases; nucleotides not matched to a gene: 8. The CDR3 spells CASRPDRAPTEAFF. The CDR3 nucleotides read TGTGCCAGCAGACCAGACAGGGCCCCCACTGAAGCTTTCTTT.

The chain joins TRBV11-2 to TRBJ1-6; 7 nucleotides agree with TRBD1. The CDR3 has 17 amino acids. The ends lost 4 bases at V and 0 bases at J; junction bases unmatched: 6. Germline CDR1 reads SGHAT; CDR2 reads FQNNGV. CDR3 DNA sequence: TGTGCCAGCAGCTCGGGACAGCTTAGCTCCTATAATTCACCCCTCCACTTT. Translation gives CASSSGQLSSYNSPLHF.

In DNA form, the CDR3 reads TGTGCCAGTGCTGCAGGGGGCGTGCAGCCCCAGCATTTT. This translates into CASAAGGVQPQHF. V and J are TRBV11-2 and TRBJ1-5; 8 nucleotides agree with TRBD1. J was trimmed by 7 bases and V by 9 bases; bases with no gene match: 8. Looked up from germline, CDR1 is SGHAT and CDR2 is FQNNGV. The CDR3 covers 13 residues.

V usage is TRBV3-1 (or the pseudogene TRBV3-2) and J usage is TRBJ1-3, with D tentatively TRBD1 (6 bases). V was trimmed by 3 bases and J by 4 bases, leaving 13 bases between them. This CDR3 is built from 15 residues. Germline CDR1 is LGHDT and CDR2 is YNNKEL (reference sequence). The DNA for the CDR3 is TGTGCCAGCAGCCACCCCAGGGGAGTCGGAAACACCATATATTTT. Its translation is CASSHPRGVGNTIYF.

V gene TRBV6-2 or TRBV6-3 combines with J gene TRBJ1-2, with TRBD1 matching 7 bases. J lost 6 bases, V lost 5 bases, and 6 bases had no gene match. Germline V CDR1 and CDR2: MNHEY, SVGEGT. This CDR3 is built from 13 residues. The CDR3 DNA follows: TGTGCCAGCAGTGACTGGACAGGTGATGGCTACACCTTC. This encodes CASSDWTGDGYTF.

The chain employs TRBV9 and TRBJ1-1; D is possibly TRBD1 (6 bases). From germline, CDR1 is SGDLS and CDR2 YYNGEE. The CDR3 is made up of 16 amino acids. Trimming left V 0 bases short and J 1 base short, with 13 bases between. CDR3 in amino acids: CASSVGAGVGNTEAFF. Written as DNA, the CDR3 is TGTGCCAGCAGCGTAGGGGCAGGGGTGGGGAACACTGAAGCTTTCTTT.

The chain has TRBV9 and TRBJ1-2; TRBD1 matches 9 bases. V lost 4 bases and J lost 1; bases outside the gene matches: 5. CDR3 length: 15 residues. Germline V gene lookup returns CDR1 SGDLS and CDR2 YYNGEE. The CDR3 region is CASSLGQGLNYGYTF. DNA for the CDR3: TGTGCCAGCAGCTTGGGACAGGGCCTTAACTATGGCTACACCTTC.